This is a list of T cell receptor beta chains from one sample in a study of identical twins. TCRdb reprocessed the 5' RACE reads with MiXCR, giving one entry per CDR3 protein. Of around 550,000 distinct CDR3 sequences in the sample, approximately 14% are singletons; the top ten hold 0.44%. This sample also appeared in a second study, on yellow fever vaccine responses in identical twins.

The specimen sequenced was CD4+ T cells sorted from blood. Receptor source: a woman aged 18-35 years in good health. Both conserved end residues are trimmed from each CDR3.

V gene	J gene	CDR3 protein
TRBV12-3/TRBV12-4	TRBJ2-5	ASSLGVGGAQY
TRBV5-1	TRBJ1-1	ASSPGQGGRHEAF
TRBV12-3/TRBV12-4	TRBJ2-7	ASTGVGVGYEQY
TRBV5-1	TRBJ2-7	ASSFSMGQGANEQY
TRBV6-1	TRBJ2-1	ASSEATGGRARTYDNEQF
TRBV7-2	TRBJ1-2	ASSLGLDRGIYYT
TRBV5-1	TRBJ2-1	ASSLGSFRNEQF
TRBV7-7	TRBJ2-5	ASSPSNQETQY
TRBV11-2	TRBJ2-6	ASSLVSLAGGSGANVLT
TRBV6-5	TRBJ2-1	ASSYSRTSGGANEQF
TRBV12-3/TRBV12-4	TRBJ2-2	ASTRVENTGELF
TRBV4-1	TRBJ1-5	ASSQDNDRSSSQPQH
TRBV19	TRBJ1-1	ASSISLGTLGPEAF
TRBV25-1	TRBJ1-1	ASSDPGGNTEAF
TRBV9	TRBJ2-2	ASSVDSGATGELF
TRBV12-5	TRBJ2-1	ASLGQGVSNEQF
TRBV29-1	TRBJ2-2	SVEARDRGISSGELF
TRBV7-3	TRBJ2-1	ASSLSTLEQF
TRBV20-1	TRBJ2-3	SAPSGTSGTDTQY
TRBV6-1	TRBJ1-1	ASTYRGVNTEAF
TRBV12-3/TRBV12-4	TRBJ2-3	VSSLVGGYTQY
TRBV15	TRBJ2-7	ATSRASGKTTLGEQY
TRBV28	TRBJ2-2	ASSTVRPGRKTTGELF
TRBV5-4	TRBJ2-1	ASSSGPQVKEQF
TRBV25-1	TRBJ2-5	ASTGQRIQETQY
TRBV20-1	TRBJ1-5	SARGDSFNQPQH
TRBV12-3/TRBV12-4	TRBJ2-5	ASSLGGRAHETQY
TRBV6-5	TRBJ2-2	ASHNRDGELF
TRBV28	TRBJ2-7	ASSRVWEQY
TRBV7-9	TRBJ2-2	ASNLAPNTGELF
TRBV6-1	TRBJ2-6	ASRQGSSGANVLT
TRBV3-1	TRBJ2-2	ASSLGGLRAGELF
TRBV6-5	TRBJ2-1	ASSYSPSFLYNEQF
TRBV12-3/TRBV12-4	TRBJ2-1	ASSPEGLAGLNEQF
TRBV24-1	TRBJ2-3	ATSGDRGLGHGDTQY
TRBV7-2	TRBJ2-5	ASSPQGYKETQY
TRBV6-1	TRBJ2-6	ASRPWTGEHSGANVLT
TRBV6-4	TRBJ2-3	ASSDGGNTQY
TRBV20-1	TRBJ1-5	SAAQGGNQPQH
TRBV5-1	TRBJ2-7	ASSSGLAGGSYEQY
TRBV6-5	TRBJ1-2	ASRRDYGYT
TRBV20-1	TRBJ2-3	SARGQRFTDTQY
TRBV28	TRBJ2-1	ASSTPRTSLNEQF
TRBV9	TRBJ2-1	ASSEAGQSD
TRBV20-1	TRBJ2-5	SCIGGSQETQY
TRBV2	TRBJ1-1	ASRGDSKHTEAF
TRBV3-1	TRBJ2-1	ASSQDTWGEAGDEQF